Following are 14 T cell receptor beta chains from one sample sequenced in a study of CD8+ T cells in alopecia areata. Treatment meaning: oral pan-JAK inhibitor, 5-10 mg twice daily. Sequencing used cDNA as its template, made by extracting RNA and reverse transcribing it. Measured with immunoSEQ multiplex PCR; TCRdb has only the in-frame clones, and not every one. The top ten clones hold about 2.6% of a sample with roughly 210,000 clones, over 40% of them seen once. Sequencing was performed on CD4+ T cells sorted from blood, taken at approximately week 36, from a patient treated with tofacitinib. All receptors come from a human donor with alopecia areata.

This clone was found a few times. The chain links TRBV7-2 to TRBJ2-6; no clear D gene. The V gene lost 5 bases and the J gene lost 0 bases, with 5 bases spanning the gap. The CDR3 is 14 amino acids. CDR1 SGHTA and CDR2 FQGNSA come from the germline V gene. CDR3 loop: CASSADSGANVLTF. Written as DNA, the CDR3 is TGTGCCAGCAGCGCGGACTCTGGGGCCAACGTCCTGACTTTC.

V usage is TRBV6-6 and J usage is TRBJ2-1, with 10 nucleotides matching TRBD2. The V gene end was trimmed by 6 bases and the J gene end by 6 bases; junction bases not matched to a gene: 8. The germline gives CDR1 MNHNY, CDR2 SVGAGI (reference sequence). This CDR3 comprises 15 residues. CDR3 sequence: CASSLKGLASNEQFF. The CDR3, as DNA: TGTGCCAGCAGCCTAAAGGGACTAGCGTCCAATGAGCAGTTCTTC.

The chain employs TRBV5-1 and TRBJ2-2; D may be TRBD1 (6 bases). The CDR3 runs 14 residues. Germline values: CDR1 SGHRS, CDR2 YFSETQ. V lost 4 bases and J 4 bases, leaving 11 bases between the germline ends. The CDR3 loop reads CASSAQGSTGELFF. As DNA, the CDR3 is TGCGCCAGCAGCGCTCAGGGGAGCACCGGGGAGCTGTTTTTT.

The V call is TRBV29-1, the J call TRBJ2-2; 16 bases match TRBD2. CDR3 length equals 18 residues. The V gene end was trimmed by 3 bases and the J gene end by 5 bases; junction bases not matched to a gene: 9. The germline CDR1 and CDR2 sequences are SQVTM and ANQGSEA. The chain's CDR3 is CSVDPGTSGRARTGELFF. The CDR3 bases are TGCAGCGTTGACCCCGGGACTAGCGGGAGGGCTAGGACCGGGGAGCTGTTTTTT.

This clone has more than one count but fewer than ten. The V call is TRBV29-1, the J call TRBJ2-5; 9 bases agree with TRBD2. The CDR3 spans 13 residues. Germline CDR1 is SQVTM and CDR2 is ANQGSEA. Trimming at V came to 2 bases and at J to 2 bases, leaving 0 bases not matched to a gene. This CDR3 is CSVELAGQETQYF. In DNA form, the CDR3 reads TGCAGCGTTGAACTAGCGGGGCAAGAGACCCAGTACTTC.

The genes are TRBV29-1 and TRBJ2-1, with 9 bases matching TRBD2. Losses at the gene ends were 7 bases for V and 9 bases for J; bases not matched to a gene: 16. The CDR3 is 15 residues long. Germline-derived CDR1 and CDR2 are SQVTM and ANQGSEA. The CDR3 here is CSGGRGASGKGEQFF. CDR3 coding DNA: TGCAGCGGAGGGAGGGGGGCTAGCGGGAAAGGTGAGCAGTTCTTC.

The sample holds a few counts of this clone. This chain joins TRBV19 and TRBJ2-3; TRBD2 might be the D (5 bases). The germline V gene encodes CDR1 LNHDA and CDR2 SQIVND (reference sequence). V lost 3 bases and J lost 3, with 13 bases in between. CDR3 length: 15 residues. CDR3 region: CASSIRAVGTDTQYF. The CDR3 DNA sequence: TGTGCCAGTAGTATCCGAGCGGTCGGGACAGATACGCAGTATTTT.

The chain joins TRBV5-1 to TRBJ2-7; D is uncertain. CDR3 length: 13 amino acids. CDR1 SGHRS and CDR2 YFSETQ come from the germline V gene. Trimming left V 0 bases short and J 2 bases short, with 6 bases between. CDR3 in amino acids: CASSLDQTYEQYF. CDR3 DNA: TGCGCCAGCAGCTTGGATCAGACCTACGAGCAGTACTTC.

This clone was observed a few times. The rearrangement links TRBV28 to TRBJ1-5; no definite D call. Germline V gives CDR1 MDHEN, CDR2 SYDVKM. The CDR3 has 15 amino acids. V was cut by 1 base and J by 9 bases, with 16 bases left in between. CDR3 loop: CASSLSRESYRPQHF. The CDR3 coding sequence is TGTGCCAGCAGTTTATCCCGGGAAAGTTATCGGCCCCAGCATTTT.

This clone was recorded only once. The CDR3 region is CASLGQGYGYTF. The CDR3 coding sequence is TGTGCCAGCCTGGGGCAGGGCTATGGCTACACCTTC. The chain combines TRBV25-1 with TRBJ1-2, with D possibly being TRBD1 (5 bases). Germline V gene data show CDR1 as MGHDK and CDR2 as SYGVNS. V lost 8 bases to trimming and J lost 4 bases, with 11 bases between them. The CDR3 contains 12 residues.

The chain uses TRBV7-6 and TRBJ2-2; D is unclear. The CDR3 loop spans 14 amino acids. Germline lookup yields CDR1 SGHVS and CDR2 FNYEAQ. Trimming shortened V by 5 bases and J by 2 bases, and 9 bases separated the two germline ends. CDR3 sequence: CASSRLYNTGELFF. CDR3 bases: TGTGCCAGCAGCCGCCTTTATAACACCGGGGAGCTGTTTTTT.

About this clone: Other DNA sequences in the sample encode the same CDR3. The chain uses TRBV29-1 and TRBJ2-5; D is undetermined. V lost 1 base, J lost 1 base, and 1 base lay in between. The V gene's germline CDR1 is SQVTM and CDR2 ANQGSEA. The CDR3 is 11 residues long. The CDR3 here is CSVEGQETQYF. The DNA of the CDR3 is TGCAGCGTTGAAGGCCAAGAGACCCAGTACTTC.

V usage is TRBV13 and J usage is TRBJ2-3, with D possibly being TRBD2 (6 bases). The CDR3 extends over 14 amino acids. With 3 bases removed from V and 2 bases from J, the gap between germline ends came to 9 bases. Germline V gene sequence: CDR1 PRHDT, CDR2 FYEKMQ (reference sequence). This chain's CDR3 is CASSFSGNTDTQYF. CDR3 in DNA: TGTGCCAGCAGCTTTAGCGGAAACACAGATACGCAGTATTTT.

The chain employs TRBV5-1 and TRBJ2-7, with TRBD1 matching over 8 bases. CDR1 and CDR2 from the germline V gene are SGHRS and YFSETQ. The CDR3 covers 14 residues. Trimming cost V 0 bases and J 2 bases; bases outside gene matches: 1. The CDR3 nucleotides are TGCGCCAGCAGCTTGGGACAGGGGCCCTACGAGCAGTACTTC. It is translated as CASSLGQGPYEQYF.